This TCR beta chain was captured in a study of CD8 T cells in ankylosing spondylitis. Quantitative 5'-RACE with molecular barcodes produced the TCR beta libraries. TCRdb redid the calling of the 5' RACE reads with MiXCR, one entry per CDR3 protein. The repertoire holds 150,000 to 200,000 distinct CDR3 sequences, 13% seen once, with roughly 11% in the top ten. V was clipped by 7 bases and J by 3 bases, with 16 bases between them. This CDR3 region has 15 residues. The V gene's germline CDR1 is SNHLY and CDR2 FYNNEI. The receptor was isolated from a female donor with ankylosing spondylitis or in good health (not recorded which). V and J are TRBV2 and TRBJ2-1; maybe TRBD2 (6 bases). Sequenced: blood, either unsorted or a sorted T cell fraction (not recorded which). CDR3 in DNA: TGTGCCAGCACCCCTGGGACTCCCCTCTACAATGAGCAGTTCTTC. Protein sequence: CASTPGTPLYNEQFF. The full variable domain, completed using reference TRBV2 and TRBJ2-1, is EPEVTQTPSHQVTQMGQEVILRCVPISNHLYFYWYRQILGQKVEFLVSFYNNEISEKSEIFDDQFSVERPDGSNFTLKIRSTKLEDSAMYFCASTPGTPLYNEQFFGPGTRLTVL.